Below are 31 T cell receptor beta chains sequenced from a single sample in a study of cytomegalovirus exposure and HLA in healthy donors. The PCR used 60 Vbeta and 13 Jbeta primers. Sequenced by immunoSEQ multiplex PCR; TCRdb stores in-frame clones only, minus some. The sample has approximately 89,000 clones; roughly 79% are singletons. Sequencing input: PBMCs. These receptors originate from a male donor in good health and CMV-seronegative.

The CDR3 bases are TGTGCCAGTAGTATTGCAGGGGGAGGAAATCAGCCCCAGCATTTT. Its protein product is CASSIAGGGNQPQHF. This sequence joins TRBV19 and TRBJ1-5; 7 nucleotides agree with TRBD1. Germline-derived CDR1 and CDR2 are LNHDA and SQIVND (reference sequence). The CDR3 totals 15 residues. Germline trimming cut 3 bases from V and 4 bases from J; bases unmatched to any gene: 6.

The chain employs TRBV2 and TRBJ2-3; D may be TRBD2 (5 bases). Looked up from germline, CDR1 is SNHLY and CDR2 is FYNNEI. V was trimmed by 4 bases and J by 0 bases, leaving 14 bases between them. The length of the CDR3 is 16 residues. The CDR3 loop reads CASSAEAALSTDTQYF. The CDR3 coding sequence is TGTGCCAGCAGTGCGGAAGCGGCACTTAGCACAGATACGCAGTATTTT.

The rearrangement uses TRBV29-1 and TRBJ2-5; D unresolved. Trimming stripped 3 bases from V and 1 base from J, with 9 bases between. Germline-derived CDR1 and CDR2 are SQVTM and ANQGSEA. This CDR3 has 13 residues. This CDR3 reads CSVDGWSQETQYF. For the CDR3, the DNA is TGCAGCGTTGATGGTTGGAGCCAAGAGACCCAGTACTTC.

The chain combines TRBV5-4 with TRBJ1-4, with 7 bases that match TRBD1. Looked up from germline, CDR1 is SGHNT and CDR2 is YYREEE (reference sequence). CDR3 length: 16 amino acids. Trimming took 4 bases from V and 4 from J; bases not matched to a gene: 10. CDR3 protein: CASSPTPGQFNEKLFF. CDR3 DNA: TGTGCCAGCAGCCCCACCCCGGGACAGTTTAATGAAAAACTGTTTTTT.

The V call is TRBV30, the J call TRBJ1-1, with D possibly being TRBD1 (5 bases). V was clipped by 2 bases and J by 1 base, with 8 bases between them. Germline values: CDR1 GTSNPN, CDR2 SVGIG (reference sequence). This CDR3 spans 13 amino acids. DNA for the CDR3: TGTGCCTGGAGTATAACAGGGAACACTGAAGCTTTCTTT. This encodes CAWSITGNTEAFF.

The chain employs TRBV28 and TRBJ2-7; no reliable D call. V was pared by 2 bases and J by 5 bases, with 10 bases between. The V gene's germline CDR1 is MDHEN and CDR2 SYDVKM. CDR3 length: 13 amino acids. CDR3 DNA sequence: TGTGCCAGCAGTTTACGGTTACCGCACGAGCAGTACTTC. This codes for CASSLRLPHEQYF.

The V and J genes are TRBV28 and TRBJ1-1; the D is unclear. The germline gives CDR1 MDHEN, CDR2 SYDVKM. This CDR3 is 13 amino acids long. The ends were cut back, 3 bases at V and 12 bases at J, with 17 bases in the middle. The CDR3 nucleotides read TGTGCCAGCAGTTTTCGAGACATCTATTCGACTTTCTTT. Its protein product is CASSFRDIYSTFF.

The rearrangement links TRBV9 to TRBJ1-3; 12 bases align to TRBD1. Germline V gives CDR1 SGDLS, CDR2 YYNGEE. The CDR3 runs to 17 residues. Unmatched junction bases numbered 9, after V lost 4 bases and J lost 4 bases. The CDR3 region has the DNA TGTGCCAGCAGCCCCCGGGGACAGGGGGCGCGAGGAAACACCATATATTTT. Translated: CASSPRGQGARGNTIYF.

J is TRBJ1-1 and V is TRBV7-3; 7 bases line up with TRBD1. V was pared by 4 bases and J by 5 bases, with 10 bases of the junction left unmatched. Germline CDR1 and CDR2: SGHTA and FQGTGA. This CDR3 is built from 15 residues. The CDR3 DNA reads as TGTGCCAGCAGCTCTGATCCGACAGGGAGGACTGAAGCTTTCTTT. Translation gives CASSSDPTGRTEAFF.

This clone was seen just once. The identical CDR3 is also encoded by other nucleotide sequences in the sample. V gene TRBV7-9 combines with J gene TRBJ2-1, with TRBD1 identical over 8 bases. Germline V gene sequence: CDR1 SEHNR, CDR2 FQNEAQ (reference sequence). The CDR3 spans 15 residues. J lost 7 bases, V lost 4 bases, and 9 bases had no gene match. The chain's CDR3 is CASSWGQGASNEQFF. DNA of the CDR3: TGTGCCAGCAGCTGGGGGCAGGGGGCATCTAATGAGCAGTTCTTC.

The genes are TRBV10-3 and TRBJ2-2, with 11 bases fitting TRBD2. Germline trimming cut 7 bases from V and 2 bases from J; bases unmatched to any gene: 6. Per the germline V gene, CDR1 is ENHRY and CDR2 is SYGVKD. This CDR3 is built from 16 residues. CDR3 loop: CAITGLAEDNTGELFF. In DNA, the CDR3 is TGTGCCATCACGGGACTAGCGGAAGATAACACCGGGGAGCTGTTTTTT.

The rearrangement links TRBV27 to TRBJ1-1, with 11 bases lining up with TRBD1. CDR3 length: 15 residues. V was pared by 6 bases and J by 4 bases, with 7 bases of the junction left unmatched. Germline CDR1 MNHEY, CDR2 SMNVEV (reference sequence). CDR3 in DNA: TGTGCCAGCAGCCAGGACAGGGGGCTTGGCACTGAAGCTTTCTTT. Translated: CASSQDRGLGTEAFF.

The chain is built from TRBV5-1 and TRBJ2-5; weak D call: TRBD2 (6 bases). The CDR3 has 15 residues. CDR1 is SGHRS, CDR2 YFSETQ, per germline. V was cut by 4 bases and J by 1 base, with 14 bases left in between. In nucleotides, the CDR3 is TGCGCCAGCAGCCCCCTAACTAGCATCCAAGAGACCCAGTACTTC. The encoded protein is CASSPLTSIQETQYF.

The CDR3 is CASSLITGGDTEAFF. CDR3 nucleotide sequence: TGTGCCAGCAGCTTAATAACAGGGGGGGACACTGAAGCTTTCTTT. The chain carries TRBV7-8 and TRBJ1-1; 8 nucleotides match TRBD1. The length of the CDR3 is 15 residues. Germline V gives CDR1 SGHVS, CDR2 FQNEAQ. The V gene end was trimmed by 2 bases and the J gene end by 3 bases; junction bases not matched to a gene: 5.

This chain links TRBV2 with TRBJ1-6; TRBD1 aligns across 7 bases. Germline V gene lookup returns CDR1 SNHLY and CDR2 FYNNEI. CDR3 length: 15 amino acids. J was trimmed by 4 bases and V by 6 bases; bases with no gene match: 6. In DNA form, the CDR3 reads TGTGCCAGCAGAGAGGGGGCGCCTTATAATTCACCCCTCCACTTT. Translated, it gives CASREGAPYNSPLHF.

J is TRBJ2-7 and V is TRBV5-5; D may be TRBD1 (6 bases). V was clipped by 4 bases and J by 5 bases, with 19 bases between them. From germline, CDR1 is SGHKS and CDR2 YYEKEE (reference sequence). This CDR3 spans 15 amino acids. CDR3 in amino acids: CASSGPGTLLHEQYF. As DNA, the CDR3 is TGTGCCAGCAGCGGGCCCGGGACACTACTTCACGAGCAGTACTTC.

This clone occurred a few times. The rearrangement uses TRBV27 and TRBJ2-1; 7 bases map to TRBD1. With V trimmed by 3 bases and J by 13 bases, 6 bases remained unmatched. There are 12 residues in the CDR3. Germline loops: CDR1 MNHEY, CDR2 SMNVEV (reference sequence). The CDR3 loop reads CASSLSDRVQFF. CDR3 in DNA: TGTGCCAGCAGTTTGTCCGACAGGGTACAGTTCTTC.

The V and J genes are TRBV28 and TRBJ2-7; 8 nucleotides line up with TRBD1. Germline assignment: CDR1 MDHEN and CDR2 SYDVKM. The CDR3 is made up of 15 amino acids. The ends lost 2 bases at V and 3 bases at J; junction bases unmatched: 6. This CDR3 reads CASSLGTGRFYEQYF. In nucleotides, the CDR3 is TGTGCCAGCAGTTTAGGGACAGGAAGATTCTACGAGCAGTACTTC.

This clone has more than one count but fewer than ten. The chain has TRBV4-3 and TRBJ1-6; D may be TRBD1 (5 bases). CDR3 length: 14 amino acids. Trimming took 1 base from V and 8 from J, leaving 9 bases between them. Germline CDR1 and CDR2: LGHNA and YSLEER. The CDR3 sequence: CASSQGTGYSPLHF. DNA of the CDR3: TGCGCCAGCAGCCAAGGAACAGGCTATTCACCCCTCCACTTT.

The DNA for the CDR3 is TGTGCCAGCAGTGTCACAGGGGTTGGCACAGATACGCAGTATTTT. As protein: CASSVTGVGTDTQYF. The chain joins TRBV28 to TRBJ2-3; 7 bases map to TRBD1. After removal of 5 bases from V and 1 base from J, the junction contained 6 bases not matched to a gene. Looked up from germline, CDR1 is MDHEN and CDR2 is SYDVKM. The length of the CDR3 is 15 residues.

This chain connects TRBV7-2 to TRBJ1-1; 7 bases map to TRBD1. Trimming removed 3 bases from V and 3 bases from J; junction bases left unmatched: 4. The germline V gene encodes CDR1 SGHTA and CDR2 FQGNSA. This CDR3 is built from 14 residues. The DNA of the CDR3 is TGTGCCAGCAGCTTCGGGACAGTTGACACTGAAGCTTTCTTT. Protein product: CASSFGTVDTEAFF.

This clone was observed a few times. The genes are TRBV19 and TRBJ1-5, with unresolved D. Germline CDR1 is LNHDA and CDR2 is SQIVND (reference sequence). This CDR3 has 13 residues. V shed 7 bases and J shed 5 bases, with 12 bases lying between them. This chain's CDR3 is CASNPGRHQPQHF. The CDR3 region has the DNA TGTGCCAGTAACCCTGGCCGCCATCAGCCCCAGCATTTT. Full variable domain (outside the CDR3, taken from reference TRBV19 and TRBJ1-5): DGGITQSPKYLFRKEGQNVTLSCEQNLNHDAMYWYRQDPGQGLRLIYYSQIVNDFQKGDIAEGYSVSREKKESFPLTVTSAQKNPTAFYLCASNPGRHQPQHFGDGTRLSIL.

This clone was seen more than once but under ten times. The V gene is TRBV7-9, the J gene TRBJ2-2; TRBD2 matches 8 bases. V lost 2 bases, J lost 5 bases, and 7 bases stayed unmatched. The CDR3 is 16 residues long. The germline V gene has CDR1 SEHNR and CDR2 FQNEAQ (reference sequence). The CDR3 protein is CASSLFSGLATGELFF. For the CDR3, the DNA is TGTGCCAGCAGCTTATTTTCAGGACTAGCAACCGGGGAGCTGTTTTTT.

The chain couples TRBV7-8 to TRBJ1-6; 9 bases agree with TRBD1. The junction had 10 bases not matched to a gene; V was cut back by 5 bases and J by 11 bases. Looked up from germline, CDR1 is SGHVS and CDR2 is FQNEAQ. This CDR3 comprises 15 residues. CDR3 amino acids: CASSIAGTGNTPLHF. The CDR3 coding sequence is TGTGCCAGCAGCATTGCCGGGACAGGGAATACACCCCTCCACTTT.

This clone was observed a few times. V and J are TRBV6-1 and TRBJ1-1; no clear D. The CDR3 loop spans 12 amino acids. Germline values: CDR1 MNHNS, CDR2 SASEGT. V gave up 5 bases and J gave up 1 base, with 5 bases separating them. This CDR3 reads CASSPGNTEAFF. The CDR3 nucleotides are TGTGCCAGCAGTCCCGGGAACACTGAAGCTTTCTTT.

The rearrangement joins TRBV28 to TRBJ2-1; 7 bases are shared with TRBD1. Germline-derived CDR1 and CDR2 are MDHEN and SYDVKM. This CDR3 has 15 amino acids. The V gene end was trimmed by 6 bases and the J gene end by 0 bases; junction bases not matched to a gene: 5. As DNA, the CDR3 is TGTGCCAGCAGCCCCGGACAGGTCTCCTACAATGAGCAGTTCTTC. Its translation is CASSPGQVSYNEQFF.

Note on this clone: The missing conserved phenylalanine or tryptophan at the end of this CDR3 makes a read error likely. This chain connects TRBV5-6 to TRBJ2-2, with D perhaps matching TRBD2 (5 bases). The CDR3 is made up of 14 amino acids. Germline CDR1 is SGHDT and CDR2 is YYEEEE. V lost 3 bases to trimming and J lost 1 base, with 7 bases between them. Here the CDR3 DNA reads TGTGCCAGCAGCTGGAGCGGGAACACCGGGGAGCTGTTTTCT. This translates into CASSWSGNTGELFS.

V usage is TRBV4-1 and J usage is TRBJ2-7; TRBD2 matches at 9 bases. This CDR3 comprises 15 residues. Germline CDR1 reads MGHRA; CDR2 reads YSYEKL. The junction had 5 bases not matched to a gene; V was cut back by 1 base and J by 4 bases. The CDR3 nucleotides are TGCGCCAGCAGCCAAGGCCTAGCGGGAACATACGAGCAGTACTTC. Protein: CASSQGLAGTYEQYF.

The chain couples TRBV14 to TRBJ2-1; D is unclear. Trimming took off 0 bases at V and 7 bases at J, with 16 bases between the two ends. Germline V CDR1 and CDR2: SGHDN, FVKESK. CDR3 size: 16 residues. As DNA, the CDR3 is TGTGCCAGCAGCCAAGATCTTTTGGCCAGACTGAATGAGCAGTTCTTC. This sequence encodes CASSQDLLARLNEQFF.

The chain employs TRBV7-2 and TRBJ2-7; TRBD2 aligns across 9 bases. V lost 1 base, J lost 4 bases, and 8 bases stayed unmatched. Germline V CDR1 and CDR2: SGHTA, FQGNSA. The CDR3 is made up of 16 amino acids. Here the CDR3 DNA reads TGTGCCAGCAGCTTAGTGGCGGGGGGGCCTTTTTACGAGCAGTACTTC. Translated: CASSLVAGGPFYEQYF.

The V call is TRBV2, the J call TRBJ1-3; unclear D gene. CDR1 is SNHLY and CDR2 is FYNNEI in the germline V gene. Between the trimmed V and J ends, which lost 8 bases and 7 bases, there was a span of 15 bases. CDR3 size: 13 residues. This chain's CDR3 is CASPDNVKNTIYF. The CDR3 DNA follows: TGTGCCAGCCCAGATAACGTAAAGAACACCATATATTTT.